A selection of T cell receptor beta chains follows, all from one sample in a study of control samples from healthy donors and cancer patients. Generated by immunoSEQ multiplex PCR, the TCRdb table keeps only in-frame clones and is missing some. This sample yields 100,000 to 150,000 clones, of which approximately 90% are seen a single time; 8.6% belongs to the top ten. Sample: blood. Receptors were obtained from a man aged 18-30 years in good health. Each CDR3 is given with its conserved first and last residue. A D gene is named only where the DNA matches it firmly. The size entry is marked missing in some rows and otherwise reads once, few, many or a size class.

NA | 13 | NA | TRBJ2-7 | TRBV27 | TGTGCCAGCGCTGCACAGGGACGCTACGAGCAGTACTTC | CASAAQGRYEQYF
TRBD1 | 14 | NA | TRBJ1-1 | TRBV27 | TGTGCCAGCAGAACGGACAGGGCGAATACTGAAGCTTTCTTT | CASRTDRANTEAFF
TRBD1 | 15 | NA | TRBJ1-5 | TRBV9 | TGTGCCAGCAGTGCTGTTGGGACAGAAAATCAGCCCCAGCATTTT | CASSAVGTENQPQHF
TRBD1 | 14 | once | TRBJ1-2 | TRBV7-9 | TGTGCCAGCAGCCCTCTAGGACAGGGGGATGGCTACACCTTC | CASSPLGQGDGYTF
NA | 14 | NA | TRBJ1-1 | TRBV6-4 | TGTGCCAGCAGTGATGGGCAGTTGAACACTGAAGCTTTCTTT | CASSDGQLNTEAFF
NA | 13 | NA | TRBJ2-3 | TRBV28 | TGTGCCAGCAGTACCTCGGGCACAGATACGCAGTATTTT | CASSTSGTDTQYF
TRBD1 | 13 | NA | TRBJ1-4 | TRBV19 | TGTGCCAGTACCCCCCAGGGGGGAGAAAAACTGTTTTTT | CASTPQGGEKLFF
TRBD1 | 15 | NA | TRBJ1-2 | TRBV4-1 | TGCGCCAGCAGCCAAGCATTTCCGGGACAGAGGGGCTACACCTTC | CASSQAFPGQRGYTF
TRBD2 | 19 | NA | TRBJ2-3 | TRBV7-3 | TGTGCCAGCAGTCTGAATCCAACCTCTAGCGGGGGGCCAACGGATACGCAGTATTTT | CASSLNPTSSGGPTDTQYF
NA | 15 | NA | TRBJ1-1 | TRBV5-4 | TGTACCAGCAGCTTCTCTTCCGGGTTTAACACTGAAGCTTTCTTT | CTSSFSSGFNTEAFF
TRBD2 | 13 | NA | TRBJ2-1 | TRBV29-1 | TGCAGCGCCCCGGGGGGAGGGCGCAATGAGCAGTTCTTC | CSAPGGGRNEQFF
NA | 14 | NA | TRBJ1-5 | TRBV6-5 | TGTGCCAGCAGGGCCTTAGGCGGCAATCAGCCCCAGCATTTT | CASRALGGNQPQHF
NA | 15 | NA | TRBJ1-4 | TRBV29-1 | TGCAGCGTTGAAGATTGGAAGGGCTCCCATGAAAAACTGTTTTTT | CSVEDWKGSHEKLFF
NA | 13 | NA | TRBJ2-7 | TRBV5-1 | TGCGCCAGCAGCTTGGATAGTAGGGACGAGCAGTACTTC | CASSLDSRDEQYF
NA | 15 | NA | TRBJ1-1 | TRBV5-6 | TGTGCCAGCAGCTTGGTGGGGGGGTTGAACACTGAAGCTTTCTTT | CASSLVGGLNTEAFF
NA | 11 | NA | TRBJ2-7 | TRBV12-3/TRBV12-4 | TGTGCCAGCAGTGACAACTACGAGCAGTACTTC | CASSDNYEQYF
NA | 14 | NA | TRBJ1-2 | TRBV5-1 | TGCGCCAGCAGCGCCAGGGGAAGGGGCTATGGCTACACCTTC | CASSARGRGYGYTF
NA | 18 | few | TRBJ2-6 | TRBV18 | TGTGCCAGCTCAAGAAGAGGACAGCTCTTAAAGGGGGCCAACGTCCTGACTTTC | CASSRRGQLLKGANVLTF
TRBD1 | 14 | NA | TRBJ2-5 | TRBV5-1 | TGCGCCAGCAGCTTATTGACAGGGCAAGAGACCCAGTACTTC | CASSLLTGQETQYF
NA | 14 | NA | TRBJ2-1 | TRBV19 | TGTGCCAGTAGTATAGACCCCTGGAGGAATGAGCAGTTCTTC | CASSIDPWRNEQFF
NA | 14 | NA | TRBJ1-3 | TRBV5-1 | TGCGCCAGCAGCTTCGACGCGTCTGGAAACACCATATATTTT | CASSFDASGNTIYF
NA | 15 | few | TRBJ1-5 | TRBV3-1/TRBV3-2 | TGTGCCAGCAGCCAAGGGGGACACCAAAATCAGCCCCAGCATTTT | CASSQGGHQNQPQHF
NA | 14 | NA | TRBJ1-6 | TRBV6-1 | TGTGCCAGCAGTGAATATGGCAGGCTTGGGCCCCTCCACTTT | CASSEYGRLGPLHF
NA | 15 | NA | TRBJ1-3 | TRBV9 | TGTGCCAGCAGCGTACGTACAGAGTCTGGAAACACCATATATTTT | CASSVRTESGNTIYF
NA | 14 | many | TRBJ1-2 | TRBV5-6 | TGTGCCAGCAGCCCCGACAGGTGGAACTATGGCTACACCTTC | CASSPDRWNYGYTF
NA | 13 | NA | TRBJ1-5 | TRBV29-1 | TGCAGCGTTGCCGGGACACGTAATCAGCCCCAGCATTTT | CSVAGTRNQPQHF
TRBD1 | 15 | NA | TRBJ1-2 | TRBV29-1 | TGCAGCGCCGACCGGGTGGGACAGGGAACCTATGGCTACACCTTC | CSADRVGQGTYGYTF
NA | 12 | NA | TRBJ2-2 | TRBV10-3 | TGTGCCATCAGTGGAGGCACCGGGGAGCTGTTTTTT | CAISGGTGELFF
NA | 21 | NA | TRBJ2-3 | TRBV5-1 | TGCGCCAGCAGCTTGGTGTTGGGCCAGGGTGCATCCTTAAGTCGAGCAGATACGCAGTATTTT | CASSLVLGQGASLSRADTQYF
NA | 17 | NA | TRBJ1-3 | TRBV4-2 | TGTGCCAGCAGCTCCCAACTGGGGCCAACCTCTGGAAACACCATATATTTT | CASSSQLGPTSGNTIYF
TRBD2 | 14 | NA | TRBJ2-3 | TRBV15 | TGTGCCACCAGCAGATCGGGGGGTCGAGATACGCAGTATTTT | CATSRSGGRDTQYF
TRBD1 | 13 | NA | TRBJ1-1 | TRBV19 | TGTGCCAGTAACTACAGGGGAGACACTGAAGCTTTCTTT | CASNYRGDTEAFF
NA | 11 | once | TRBJ1-2 | TRBV6-6 | TGTGCCAGCGGGGCCAGGGCGCCCTACACCTTC | CASGARAPYTF
NA | 12 | NA | TRBJ1-1 | TRBV6-5 | TGTGCCAGCAGGACAGACTCCACTGAAGCTTTCTTT | CASRTDSTEAFF
NA | 14 | NA | TRBJ1-2 | TRBV21-1 | TGTGCCAGCAGCAATGTGGCGGATAGCTATGGCTACACCTTC | CASSNVADSYGYTF
NA | 13 | NA | TRBJ1-5 | TRBV6-4 | TGTGCCAGCAACAGAGCTAGCAATCAGCCCCAGCATTTT | CASNRASNQPQHF
NA | 15 | NA | TRBJ2-1 | TRBV6-4 | TGTGCCAGCAGTGACTCAGCCAGGGAAAGGAATGAGCAGTTCTTC | CASSDSARERNEQFF
NA | 15 | NA | TRBJ1-6 | TRBV6-5 | TGTGCCAGCAGTTACTTGTCGGCTATTAATTCACCCCTCCACTTT | CASSYLSAINSPLHF
NA | 16 | once | TRBJ1-2 | TRBV4-1 | TGCGCCAGCAGCCAAGATGGGCAGGGACCGGGGGATGGCTACACCTTC | CASSQDGQGPGDGYTF
TRBD1 | 14 | NA | TRBJ2-1 | TRBV30 | TGTGCCTGGAGCGACAGGGTACCCTACAATGAGCAGTTCTTC | CAWSDRVPYNEQFF
NA | 13 | NA | TRBJ1-6 | TRBV30 | TGTGCCTGGAGTTCTGGGACATCTTCACCCCTCCACTTT | CAWSSGTSSPLHF
NA | 13 | NA | TRBJ1-6 | TRBV12-3/TRBV12-4 | TGTGCCAGCAGTTCGACAGGCCGCTCACCCCTCCACTTT | CASSSTGRSPLHF
NA | 14 | NA | TRBJ1-1 | TRBV30 | TGTGCCTGGACCAAGGACGGATTGAACACTGAAGCTTTCTTT | CAWTKDGLNTEAFF
NA | 14 | NA | TRBJ2-4 | TRBV5-6 | TGTGCCAGCAGCTTGGGAGGGTTCGGAAACATTCAGTACTTC | CASSLGGFGNIQYF
NA | 15 | NA | TRBJ2-1 | TRBV11-2 | TGTGCCAGCAGCCCTCAGGGGACTTCCTACAATGAGCAGTTCTTC | CASSPQGTSYNEQFF
NA | 14 | NA | TRBJ1-1 | TRBV7-3 | TGTGCCAGCAGCTTAAACGCCAGGGACACTGAAGCTTTCTTT | CASSLNARDTEAFF
TRBD2 | 18 | NA | TRBJ2-3 | TRBV15 | TGTGCCACCAGCAGAGAGGCAGCGGGGGGGCCAGGGACAGATACGCAGTATTTT | CATSREAAGGPGTDTQYF
TRBD1 | 16 | NA | TRBJ1-6 | TRBV5-1 | TGCGCCAGCAGCTTGGTGTCAGGGGGAAATAATTCACCCCTCCACTTT | CASSLVSGGNNSPLHF
TRBD1 | 15 | NA | TRBJ2-3 | TRBV5-6 | TGTGCCAGCAGCTTGGATGGGGGACAGGCGAATACGCAGTATTTT | CASSLDGGQANTQYF
TRBD1 | 13 | NA | TRBJ2-4 | TRBV4-1 | TGCGCCAGCAGACCTACAGGGGGGAACATTCAGTACTTC | CASRPTGGNIQYF
NA | 17 | NA | TRBJ2-1 | TRBV5-6 | TGTGCCAGCAGCTTGGGGCTTGACGCTCCCTCCTACAATGAGCAGTTCTTC | CASSLGLDAPSYNEQFF
NA | 13 | NA | TRBJ2-3 | TRBV9 | TGTGCCAGCAGCGGACAGGAGACAGATACGCAGTATTTT | CASSGQETDTQYF
TRBD1 | 14 | once | TRBJ1-1 | TRBV25-1 | TGTGCCAGCAGGCCGCAGGGGGAGAACACTGAAGCTTTCTTT | CASRPQGENTEAFF
NA | 15 | NA | TRBJ1-3 | TRBV10-3 | TGTGCCATCAGTGAGTCGCAGGGTTCTGGAAACACCATATATTTT | CAISESQGSGNTIYF